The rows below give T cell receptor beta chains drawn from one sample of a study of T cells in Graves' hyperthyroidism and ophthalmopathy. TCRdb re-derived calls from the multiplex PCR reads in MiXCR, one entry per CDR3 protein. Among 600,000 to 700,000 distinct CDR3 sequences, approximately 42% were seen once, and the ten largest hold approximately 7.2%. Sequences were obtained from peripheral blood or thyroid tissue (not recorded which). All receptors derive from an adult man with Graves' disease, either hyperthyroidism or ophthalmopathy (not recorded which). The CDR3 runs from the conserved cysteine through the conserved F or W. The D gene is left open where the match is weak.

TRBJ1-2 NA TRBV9 CASSAGQYGYTF
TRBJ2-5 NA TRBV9 CASSVGGPQGRETQYF
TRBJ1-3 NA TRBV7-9 CASSLEAGNTIYF
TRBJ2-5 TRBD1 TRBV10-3 CASGTGGSGTQYF
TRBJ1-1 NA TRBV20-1 CSALLNTEAFF
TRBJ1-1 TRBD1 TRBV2 CASTDTGTGVWNTEAFF
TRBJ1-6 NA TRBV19 CASSLGRVSSAGSPLHF
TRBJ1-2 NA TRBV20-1 CSARELGRGYTF
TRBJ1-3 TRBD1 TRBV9 CASSVRSLLGGSTIYF
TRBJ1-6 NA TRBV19 CASSLLSPPNGSPLHF
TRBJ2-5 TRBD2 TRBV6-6 CASSERRGVQETQYF
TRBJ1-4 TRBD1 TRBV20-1 CSAIRDSRNEKLFF
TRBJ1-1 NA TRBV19 CAGETGPNTEAFF
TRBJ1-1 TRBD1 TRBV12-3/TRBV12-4 CASSPTGGNAEAFF
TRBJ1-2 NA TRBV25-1 CASSPGRGSPDGYTF
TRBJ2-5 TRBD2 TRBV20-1 CSARDILGLTTGELYF
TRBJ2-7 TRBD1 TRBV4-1 CASSQRTGALAEQYF
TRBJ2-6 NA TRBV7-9 CASSLVVGGANVLTF
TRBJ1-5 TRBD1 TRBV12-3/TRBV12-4 CASGGQHNQPQHF
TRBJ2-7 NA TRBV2 CASRATGPSYEQYF
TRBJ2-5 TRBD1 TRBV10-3 CAISEGGQGKETQYF
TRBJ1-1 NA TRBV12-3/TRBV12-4 CASSLAREQGEAFF
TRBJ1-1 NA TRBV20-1 CSASGARRTEAFF
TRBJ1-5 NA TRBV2 CASSERTTQPQHF
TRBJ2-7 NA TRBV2 CASSEALQGTYEQYF
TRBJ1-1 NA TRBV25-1 CASSRLMNPEAFF
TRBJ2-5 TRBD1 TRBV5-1 CASSGGTGAEETQYF
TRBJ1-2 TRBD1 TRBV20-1 CSARDRQGVGYTF
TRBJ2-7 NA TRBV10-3 CASGERRRDTDYEQYF
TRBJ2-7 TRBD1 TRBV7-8 CASSFPGTGGPYEQYF
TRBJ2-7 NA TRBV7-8 CASRIGQGTYEQYF
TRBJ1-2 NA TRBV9 CASSTRVNGYTF
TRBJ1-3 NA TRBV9 CASSVASSSGNTIYF
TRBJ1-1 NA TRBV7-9 CASSLIQGRAFF
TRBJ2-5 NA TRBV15 CATSRDVGQETQYF
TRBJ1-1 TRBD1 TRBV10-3 CAISGKDRVEDTEAFF
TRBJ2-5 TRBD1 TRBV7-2 CASSSLTGSETQYF
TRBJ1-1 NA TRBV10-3 CAISESGGSTEAFF
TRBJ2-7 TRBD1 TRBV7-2 CASSRRTGGGEQYF
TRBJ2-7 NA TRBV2 CASSVQTEQYF
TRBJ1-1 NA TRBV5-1 CASSLALARANTEAFF
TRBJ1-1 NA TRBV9 CASSPPDTGGRLGEAFF
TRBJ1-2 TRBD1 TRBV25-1 CASSEYNTGGYGYTF
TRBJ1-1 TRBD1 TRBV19 CASSGGRGRSNTEAFF
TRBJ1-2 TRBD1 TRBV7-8 CASSANRTGGLYGYTF
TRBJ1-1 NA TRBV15 CATSTGGAITEAFF
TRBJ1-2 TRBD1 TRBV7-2 CASSEPGQGAYGYTF
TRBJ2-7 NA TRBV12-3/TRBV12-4 CASSPQGSEQYF
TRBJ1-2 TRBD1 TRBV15 CATSIGTGVGYGYTF
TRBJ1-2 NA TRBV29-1 CSLEQGFGYTF
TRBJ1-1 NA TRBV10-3 CAIIAEPNTEAFF
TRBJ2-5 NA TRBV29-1 CSITRKTQYF